One and the same sample provided the 26 T cell receptor beta chains below, sequenced in a study of control samples from healthy donors and cancer patients. Generated by immunoSEQ multiplex PCR, the TCRdb table keeps only in-frame clones and is missing some. The table has 50,000 or so clones, 75% to 85% seen once; the top ten hold roughly a tenth. The sample taken for sequencing was blood. The receptors were gathered from a man aged 65 to 85 in good health.

The V call is TRBV4-1, the J call TRBJ1-3, with 8 bases lining up with TRBD1. This CDR3 is built from 17 residues. Per germline, CDR1 MGHRA and CDR2 YSYEKL. J was trimmed by 0 bases and V by 4 bases; bases with no gene match: 8. CDR3 sequence (DNA): TGCGCCAGCAGCCGAAACGGACAGGGCAGCTCTGGAAACACCATATATTTT. This codes for CASSRNGQGSSGNTIYF.

This clone was found a few times. The chain joins TRBV7-9 to TRBJ1-1; no clear D. Deletions cut 2 bases from V and 7 bases from J, with 11 bases between. CDR1 SEHNR and CDR2 FQNEAQ come from the germline V gene (reference sequence). The CDR3 is made up of 13 amino acids. The CDR3 DNA reads TGTGCCAGCAGCTTATATACTAGGGATGAAGCTTTCTTT. It encodes CASSLYTRDEAFF.

The chain combines TRBV28 with TRBJ2-1; 10 bases align to TRBD2. CDR3 size: 16 residues. Germline CDR1 is MDHEN and CDR2 is SYDVKM. The junction had 6 bases not matched to a gene; V was cut back by 5 bases and J by 2 bases. The CDR3: CASSLLSGRAYNEQFF. CDR3 DNA: TGTGCCAGCAGTCTCCTGAGCGGGAGGGCCTACAATGAGCAGTTCTTC.

This clone has more than one count but fewer than ten. The chain is built from TRBV12-3 or TRBV12-4 and TRBJ1-5; no definite D call. The CDR3 runs 12 residues. Trimming removed 6 bases at V and 4 bases at J, with 7 bases between. CDR3 sequence: CASSFYNQPQHF. DNA for the CDR3: TGTGCCAGCAGCTTTTATAATCAGCCCCAGCATTTT.

This clone was seen only a few times. The V and J genes are TRBV4-1 and TRBJ2-7, with a weak D call TRBD2 (5 bases). CDR3 length: 16 amino acids. V lost 4 bases, J lost 4 bases, and 20 bases lay in between. Per the germline V gene, CDR1 is MGHRA and CDR2 is YSYEKL. The CDR3 DNA sequence: TGCGCCAGCAGCCCATTCGGCGGAGGAACATCGTACGAGCAGTACTTC. This encodes CASSPFGGGTSYEQYF.

V is TRBV18 and J is TRBJ1-1; D not resolved. Germline V gives CDR1 KGHSH, CDR2 LQKENI. The CDR3 contains 19 residues. V was trimmed by 4 bases and J by 1 base, leaving 25 bases between them. CDR3 in DNA: TGTGCCAGCTCACTCCATAGTAGTCCGTCGGAAATAGGGAACACTGAAGCTTTCTTT. It translates to CASSLHSSPSEIGNTEAFF.

This clone was picked up a small number of times. The chain employs TRBV18 and TRBJ1-1; unclear D gene. Germline V gene lookup returns CDR1 KGHSH and CDR2 LQKENI. This CDR3 contains 15 residues. The V gene lost 1 base and the J gene lost 2 bases, with 11 bases spanning the gap. In nucleotides, the CDR3 is TGTGCCAGCTCACCACAAAAGGGCGGAAACACTGAAGCTTTCTTT. Amino acids: CASSPQKGGNTEAFF.

This clone was counted once. V gene TRBV5-1 combines with J gene TRBJ2-7, with D possibly TRBD1 on 6 matching bases. The CDR3 consists of 13 residues. From germline, CDR1 is SGHRS and CDR2 YFSETQ. The germline V and J ends were trimmed by 0 bases and 7 bases, with 11 bases remaining between them. DNA of the CDR3: TGCGCCAGCAGCTTGGACAGGGCTCAGGAGCAGTACTTC. Translation: CASSLDRAQEQYF. The whole variable domain, remainder taken from reference TRBV5-1 and TRBJ2-7, is KAGVTQTPRYLIKTRGQQVTLSCSPISGHRSVSWYQQTPGQGLQFLFEYFSETQRNKGNFPGRFSGRQFSNSRSEMNVSTLELGDSALYLCASSLDRAQEQYFGPGTRLTVT.

The chain employs TRBV5-1 and TRBJ1-4, with 9 bases fitting TRBD1. Germline CDR1 is SGHRS and CDR2 is YFSETQ. Losses at the gene ends were 4 bases for V and 5 bases for J; bases not matched to a gene: 6. The CDR3 consists of 15 residues. CDR3 residues: CASSHSGTGNEKLFF. The CDR3 bases are TGCGCCAGCAGCCATAGTGGGACAGGGAATGAAAAACTGTTTTTT.

This clone was seen once. The gene calls are TRBV3-1 (or the pseudogene TRBV3-2) and TRBJ1-1; possibly TRBD1 for D (5 bases). Germline lookup yields CDR1 LGHDT and CDR2 YNNKEL (reference sequence). The length of the CDR3 is 15 residues. Trimming stripped 5 bases from V and 3 bases from J, with 16 bases between. In DNA form, the CDR3 reads TGTGCCAGCAGCAGCGCCGCCGGGGCTCACACTGAAGCTTTCTTT. Residues: CASSSAAGAHTEAFF.

This clone was seen only a few times. The chain has TRBV6-6 and TRBJ2-2; D is possibly TRBD1 (6 bases). Germline CDR1 and CDR2: MNHNY and SVGAGI (reference sequence). V dropped 7 bases and J dropped 0 bases, with 6 bases sitting between them. The length of the CDR3 is 13 residues. CDR3 DNA: TGTGCCAGCACAGGGGCGAACACCGGGGAGCTGTTTTTT. Its translation is CASTGANTGELFF.

This sequence joins TRBV19 and TRBJ2-7; D not resolved. Trimming shortened V by 6 bases and J by 3 bases, and 6 bases separated the two germline ends. The germline V gene has CDR1 LNHDA and CDR2 SQIVND (reference sequence). CDR3 length equals 11 residues. For the CDR3, the DNA is TGTGCCAGTAGAATGGGCTACGAGCAGTACTTC. Protein: CASRMGYEQYF.

V gene TRBV4-1 combines with J gene TRBJ1-1; a possible D gene is TRBD1 (6 bases). CDR3 length: 18 residues. V lost 4 bases and J 3 bases, leaving 24 bases between the germline ends. The germline V gene has CDR1 MGHRA and CDR2 YSYEKL. The CDR3 DNA reads as TGCGCCAGCAGCCCGAGATCCAGGGGCCGGTTCGGTGACACTGAAGCTTTCTTT. Translation gives CASSPRSRGRFGDTEAFF.

This chain connects TRBV4-1 to TRBJ1-2; perhaps TRBD1 as D (5 bases). The length of the CDR3 is 14 residues. Per the germline V gene, CDR1 is MGHRA and CDR2 is YSYEKL. V was cut by 2 bases and J by 7 bases, with 14 bases left in between. The CDR3 region has the DNA TGCGCCAGCAGCCAACCAGAACGACAGATTGGCTACACCTTC. This sequence encodes CASSQPERQIGYTF.

The V gene is TRBV28, the J gene TRBJ1-1, with D perhaps matching TRBD1 (5 bases). CDR3 length equals 18 residues. Germline-derived CDR1 and CDR2 are MDHEN and SYDVKM. Between the trimmed V and J ends, which lost 5 bases and 1 base, there was a span of 23 bases. The CDR3 region is CASSQDPREGGGNTEAFF. The CDR3 region has the DNA TGTGCCAGCAGTCAAGACCCCAGGGAGGGTGGGGGGAACACTGAAGCTTTCTTT.

J is TRBJ2-1 and V is TRBV24-1; D unresolved. Germline-derived CDR1 and CDR2 are KGHDR and SFDVKD. Trimming took 1 base from V and 7 from J, leaving 7 bases between them. The CDR3 runs 13 residues. The CDR3 is CATSDLGVNEQFF. The CDR3 region has the DNA TGTGCCACCAGTGATTTAGGAGTTAATGAGCAGTTCTTC.

The chain employs TRBV18 and TRBJ1-5, with 11 nucleotides matching TRBD1. The CDR3 is 16 residues long. V dropped 3 bases and J dropped 7; count of bases not matched to a gene: 8. CDR1 KGHSH and CDR2 LQKENI come from the germline V gene. CDR3 in DNA: TGTGCCAGCTCACCCGCCGGGACAGGGGGTTGGCAGCCCCAGCATTTT. Amino acids: CASSPAGTGGWQPQHF.

V and J are TRBV28 and TRBJ2-2; D is unresolved. Trimming pared 7 bases from V and 0 bases from J, leaving 9 bases between. In germline, CDR1 is MDHEN, CDR2 SYDVKM. The CDR3 is 14 amino acids. In DNA, the CDR3 is TGTGCCAGCATGGCGGCCCCGAACACCGGGGAGCTGTTTTTT. This gives the protein CASMAAPNTGELFF.

V usage is TRBV29-1 and J usage is TRBJ2-2, with 7 bases fitting TRBD1. Trimming cost V 4 bases and J 1 base; bases outside gene matches: 3. Germline lookup yields CDR1 SQVTM and CDR2 ANQGSEA. The CDR3 extends over 14 amino acids. Written as DNA, the CDR3 is TGCAGCGTTGTGTACAGGGGGAACACCGGGGAGCTGTTTTTT. It specifies CSVVYRGNTGELFF.

The V and J genes are TRBV19 and TRBJ1-4, with D uncertain. CDR3 length equals 16 residues. Deletions cut 1 base from V and 4 bases from J, with 13 bases between. Germline-derived CDR1 and CDR2 are LNHDA and SQIVND (reference sequence). The CDR3 is CASSIGRQNFNEKLFF. The CDR3 bases are TGTGCCAGTAGTATAGGAAGGCAGAACTTTAATGAAAAACTGTTTTTT.

The chain couples TRBV29-1 to TRBJ2-5, with D uncertain. V was pared by 3 bases and J by 5 bases, with 4 bases between. Germline values: CDR1 SQVTM, CDR2 ANQGSEA. The CDR3 spans 10 residues. CDR3 amino acids: CSVEGETQYF. DNA of the CDR3: TGCAGCGTTGAGGGGGAGACCCAGTACTTC.

The CDR3 DNA reads as TGTGCCAGCAGATCCGGGCCGACCTATGGCTACACCTTC. This encodes CASRSGPTYGYTF. The rearrangement joins TRBV28 to TRBJ1-2, with D unclear. V was trimmed by 6 bases and J by 4 bases, leaving 12 bases between them. The germline V gene encodes CDR1 MDHEN and CDR2 SYDVKM. This CDR3 spans 13 amino acids.

V usage is TRBV2 and J usage is TRBJ2-1; a possible D gene is TRBD2 (6 bases). This CDR3 is 14 amino acids long. V lost 7 bases, J lost 8 bases, and 18 bases lay in between. Germline V gene data show CDR1 as SNHLY and CDR2 as FYNNEI. The CDR3 coding sequence is TGTGCCAGCATCTCTCACCTAGCGTCTCATGAGCAGTTCTTC. Encoded protein: CASISHLASHEQFF.

The chain couples TRBV10-3 to TRBJ2-1; 12 bases are a match to TRBD2. V gave up 6 bases and J gave up 6 bases; unmatched junction bases: 6. The CDR3 contains 15 residues. Germline V lookup: CDR1 ENHRY, CDR2 SYGVKD. The CDR3 DNA follows: TGTGCCATCAGCCCTGGACTAGCGGGGTTCAATGAGCAGTTCTTC. Its translation: CAISPGLAGFNEQFF.

This clone was counted between two and nine times. The V and J genes are TRBV13 and TRBJ2-3, with 8 bases that match TRBD1. The V and J ends lost 5 bases and 3 bases, in that order; junction bases with no gene match: 7. This CDR3 region has 15 residues. Germline CDR1 reads PRHDT; CDR2 reads FYEKMQ (reference sequence). The CDR3 reads CASSHRDRWTDTQYF. CDR3 in DNA: TGTGCCAGCAGCCACCGGGACAGGTGGACAGATACGCAGTATTTT.

This clone has more than one count but fewer than ten. The chain has TRBV2 and TRBJ1-4, with TRBD1 matching 11 bases. The CDR3 runs to 13 residues. The J segment lost 8 bases and the V segment lost 7 bases, leaving 3 bases of the junction unmatched. Per germline, CDR1 SNHLY and CDR2 FYNNEI. The CDR3 loop is CASKGQGGEKLFF. The CDR3 DNA is TGTGCCAGCAAGGGACAGGGGGGAGAAAAACTGTTTTTT.